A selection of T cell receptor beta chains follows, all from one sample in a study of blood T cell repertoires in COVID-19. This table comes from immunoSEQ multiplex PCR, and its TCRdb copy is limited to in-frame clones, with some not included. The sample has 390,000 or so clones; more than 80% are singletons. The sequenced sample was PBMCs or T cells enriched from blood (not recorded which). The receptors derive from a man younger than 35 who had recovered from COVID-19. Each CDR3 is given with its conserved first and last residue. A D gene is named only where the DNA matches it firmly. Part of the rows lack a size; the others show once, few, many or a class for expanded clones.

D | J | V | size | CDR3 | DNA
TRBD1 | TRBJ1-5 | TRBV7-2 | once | CASSLTGQGNNQPQHF | TGTGCCAGCAGCTTAACGGGACAGGGGAACAATCAGCCCCAGCATTTT
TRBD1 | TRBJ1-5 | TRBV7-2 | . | CASSWDSPYQPQHF | TGTGCCAGCAGCTGGGACAGCCCTTATCAGCCCCAGCATTTT
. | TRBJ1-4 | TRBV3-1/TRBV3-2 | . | CASSQGQNEKLFF | TGTGCCAGCAGCCAAGGCCAGAATGAAAAACTGTTTTTT
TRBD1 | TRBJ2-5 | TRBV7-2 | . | CASRPPGQGQETQYF | TGTGCCAGCAGACCCCCTGGACAGGGGCAAGAGACCCAGTACTTC
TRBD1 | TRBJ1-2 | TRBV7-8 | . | CASSSYRGQGGRGYTF | TGTGCCAGCAGCTCCTACCGCGGACAGGGGGGTAGAGGCTACACCTTC
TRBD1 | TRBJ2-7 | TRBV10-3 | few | CAINGQGSEEQYF | TGTGCCATCAACGGACAGGGGTCGGAGGAGCAGTACTTC
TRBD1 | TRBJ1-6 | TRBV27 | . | CASMGQGITPLHF | TGTGCCAGCATGGGACAGGGAATTACACCCCTCCACTTT
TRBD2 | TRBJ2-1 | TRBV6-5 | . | CASSFGTSGGANEQFF | TGTGCCAGCAGTTTTGGGACTAGCGGGGGGGCCAATGAGCAGTTCTTC
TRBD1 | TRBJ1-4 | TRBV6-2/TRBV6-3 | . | CASTPSGTGGEKLFF | TGTGCCAGCACCCCCTCCGGGACAGGGGGCGAAAAACTGTTTTTT
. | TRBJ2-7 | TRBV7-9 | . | CASSFASVYEQYF | TGTGCCAGCAGCTTCGCTAGCGTCTACGAGCAGTACTTC
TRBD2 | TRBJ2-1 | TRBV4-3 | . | CASSRRLAGANNEQFF | TGCGCCAGCAGTCGTAGACTAGCGGGAGCTAACAATGAGCAGTTCTTC
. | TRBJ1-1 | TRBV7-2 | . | CASSLRGLGAEAFF | TGTGCCAGCAGCTTGCGGGGCTTGGGGGCTGAAGCTTTCTTT
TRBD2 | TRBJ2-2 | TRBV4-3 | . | CASSPLAGGPGELFF | TGCGCCAGCAGCCCACTAGCGGGAGGGCCCGGGGAGCTGTTTTTT
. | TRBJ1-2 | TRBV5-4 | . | CASSSGKTPYGYTF | TGTGCCAGCAGCTCGGGAAAAACACCATATGGCTACACCTTC
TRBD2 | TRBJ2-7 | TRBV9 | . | CASSVAGGPPYEQYF | TGTGCCAGCAGCGTCGCGGGAGGGCCCCCCTACGAGCAGTACTTC
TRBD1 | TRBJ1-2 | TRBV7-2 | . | CASSTGQGYGYTF | TGTGCCAGCAGCACGGGACAGGGATATGGCTACACCTTC
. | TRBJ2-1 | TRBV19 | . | CASSRTPTGSYNEQFF | TGTGCCAGTTCTCGAACCCCGACAGGCTCCTACAATGAGCAGTTCTTC
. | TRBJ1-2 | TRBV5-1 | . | CASSAGQNYGYTF | TGCGCCAGCAGCGCCGGACAGAACTATGGCTACACCTTC
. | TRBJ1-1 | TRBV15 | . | CATSREDSEAFF | TGTGCCACCAGCAGAGAGGACAGTGAAGCTTTCTTT
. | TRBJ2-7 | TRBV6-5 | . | CALQGGNSYEQYF | TGTGCCTTACAGGGAGGGAACTCCTACGAGCAGTACTTC
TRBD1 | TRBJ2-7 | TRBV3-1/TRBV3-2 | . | CASSFGQGNEQYF | TGTGCCAGCAGTTTTGGACAGGGGAACGAGCAGTACTTC
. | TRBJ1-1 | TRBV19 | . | CASYDPGGLNTEAFF | TGTGCCAGTTATGATCCGGGAGGGTTGAACACTGAAGCTTTCTTT
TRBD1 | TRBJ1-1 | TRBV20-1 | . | CSASPPQGLDTEAFF | TGCAGTGCTAGTCCCCCACAGGGGTTGGACACTGAAGCTTTCTTT